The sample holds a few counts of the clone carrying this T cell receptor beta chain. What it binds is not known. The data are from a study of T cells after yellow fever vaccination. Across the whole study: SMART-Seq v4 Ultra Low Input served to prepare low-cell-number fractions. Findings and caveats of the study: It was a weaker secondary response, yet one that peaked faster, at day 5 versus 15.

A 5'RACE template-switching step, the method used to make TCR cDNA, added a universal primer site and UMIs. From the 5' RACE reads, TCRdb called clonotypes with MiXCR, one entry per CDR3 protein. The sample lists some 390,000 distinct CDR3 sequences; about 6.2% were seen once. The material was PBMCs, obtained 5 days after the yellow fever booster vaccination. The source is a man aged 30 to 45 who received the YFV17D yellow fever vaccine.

CDR3 in amino acids: CASSKWGYEDLRNYGYTF. The CDR3 DNA is TGTGCCAGCAGCAAATGGGGGTATGAGGACTTACGAAACTATGGCTACACCTTC. The rearrangement joins TRBV21-1 to TRBJ1-2; TRBD1 is the table's D call, not checked against the DNA. TRBV21-1 is listed as a pseudogene. The CDR3 runs to 18 residues.